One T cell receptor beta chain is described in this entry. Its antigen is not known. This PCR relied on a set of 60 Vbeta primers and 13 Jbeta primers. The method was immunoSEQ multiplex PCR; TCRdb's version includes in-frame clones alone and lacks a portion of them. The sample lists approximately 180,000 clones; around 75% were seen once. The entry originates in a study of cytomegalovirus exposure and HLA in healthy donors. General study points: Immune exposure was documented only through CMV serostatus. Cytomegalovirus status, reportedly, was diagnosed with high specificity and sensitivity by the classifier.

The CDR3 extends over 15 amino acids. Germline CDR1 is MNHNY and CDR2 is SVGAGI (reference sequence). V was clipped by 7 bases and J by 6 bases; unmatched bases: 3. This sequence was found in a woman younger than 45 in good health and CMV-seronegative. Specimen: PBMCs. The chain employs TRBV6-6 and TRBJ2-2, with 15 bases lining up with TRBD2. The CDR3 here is CASIGTSGGPGELFF. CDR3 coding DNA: TGTGCCAGCATTGGGACTAGCGGGGGGCCCGGGGAGCTGTTTTTT.